This TCR beta chain appears in the sequencing data of a study of cytomegalovirus exposure and HLA in healthy donors. V trimming: 4 bases; J trimming: 6 bases; junction bases outside the gene matches: 10. CDR1 and CDR2 from the germline V gene are ENHRY and SYGVKD. This CDR3 spans 15 amino acids. The study ran its PCR with 60 Vbeta and 13 Jbeta primers. Sequencing used immunoSEQ multiplex PCR; TCRdb keeps in-frame clones, though not all of them. The table has 140,000 or so clones, roughly 75% seen once. The chain combines TRBV10-3 with TRBJ1-1, with TRBD1 identical over 8 bases. This TCR was recovered from a female donor in good health and CMV-seronegative. Sequencing was performed on PBMCs. As DNA, the CDR3 is TGTGCCATCAGTGTGCTGGACCAGGGGGCCCCTGAAGCTTTCTTT. Translation gives CAISVLDQGAPEAFF.